Listed below are T cell receptor beta chains from one sample, sequenced in a study of blood T cell repertoires in COVID-19. Assay used: immunoSEQ multiplex PCR; TCRdb lists only in-frame clones, some missing. The sample holds fewer than 250,000 clones, over 75% seen once. Sequencing input: PBMCs or T cells enriched from blood (not recorded which). The receptors originated from a man aged 25-45 years in a cohort exposed to, infected with or recovered from COVID-19 (not recorded which). Both conserved end residues are part of each CDR3. Each record gives: J gene, clone size, D gene, V gene, CDR3 DNA, CDR3 protein. The D gene is left open where the match is weak. Expanded clones are given a class, and other clones once, few, many or no size at all.

TRBJ2-3 | NA | NA | TRBV11-2 | TGTGCCAGCAGCCTGCGGGGGCCGGGCACAGATACGCAGTATTTT | CASSLRGPGTDTQYF
TRBJ2-5 | NA | NA | TRBV28 | TGTGCCAGCAGAGGTGGGCAGACCCAGTACTTC | CASRGGQTQYF
TRBJ2-1 | NA | NA | TRBV6-4 | TGTGCCAGCAGTGAGGAGGCGGGTTCTCCCAATGAGCAGTTCTTC | CASSEEAGSPNEQFF
TRBJ1-1 | NA | NA | TRBV21-1 | TGTGCCAGCAGCATTGCCCGGACAACTGAAGCTTTCTTT | CASSIARTTEAFF
TRBJ2-1 | NA | NA | TRBV27 | TGTGCCAGCAGAAGGGCCGGGAGCCGCTCCTACAATGAGCAGTTCTTC | CASRRAGSRSYNEQFF
TRBJ2-1 | NA | NA | TRBV11-3 | TGTGCCAGCAGCTTAGCTGGCCACAATGAGCAGTTCTTC | CASSLAGHNEQFF
TRBJ1-5 | NA | NA | TRBV28 | TGTGCCAGCAGTTTAGTTCACCGGGGCAATCAGCCCCAGCATTTT | CASSLVHRGNQPQHF
TRBJ2-1 | NA | NA | TRBV11-3 | TGTGCCAGCAGCTTACGCGGGAACAATGAGCAGTTCTTC | CASSLRGNNEQFF
TRBJ2-1 | NA | TRBD2 | TRBV3-1/TRBV3-2 | TGTGCCAGCAGCCTCCGGACTAGCGGGACCTCCTACAATGAGCAGTTCTTC | CASSLRTSGTSYNEQFF
TRBJ2-2 | NA | TRBD2 | TRBV18 | TGTGCCAGCTCGCAACTAGCGGGCGAGATCGGGGAGCTGTTTTTT | CASSQLAGEIGELFF
TRBJ2-1 | once | TRBD1 | TRBV5-1 | TGCGCCAGCAGCCGGGAACAGGGGTACAATGAGCAGTTCTTC | CASSREQGYNEQFF
TRBJ1-6 | NA | NA | TRBV28 | TGTGCCAGCAGTTGGGGGGGGAGCTCCTATAATTCACCCCTCCACTTT | CASSWGGSSYNSPLHF
TRBJ2-7 | NA | NA | TRBV6-5 | TGTGCCAGCAGTTACTTACCGATCCGGGAGAGCTACGAGCAGTACTTC | CASSYLPIRESYEQYF
TRBJ2-2 | NA | NA | TRBV21-1 | TGTGCCAGCAGCAAGCGGGACGCTAGCGGGAGAGGGGAGCTGTTTTTT | CASSKRDASGRGELFF
TRBJ1-2 | NA | TRBD1 | TRBV13 | TGTGCCAGCAGCCCGAGGGACAGGGGGCCGGGTGGCTACACCTTC | CASSPRDRGPGGYTF
TRBJ2-1 | NA | TRBD1 | TRBV27 | TGTGCCAGCAGTTTTCACCGGACAGGGACTCTCTACAATGAGCAGTTCTTC | CASSFHRTGTLYNEQFF
TRBJ1-5 | NA | NA | TRBV27 | TGTGCCAGCAGTCCCCTGTCTCTTAGCAATCAGCCCCAGCATTTT | CASSPLSLSNQPQHF
TRBJ2-4 | few | NA | TRBV29-1 | TGCAGCGTTGAGGTCGGCCGGGGGGCCAAAAACATTCAGTACTTC | CSVEVGRGAKNIQYF
TRBJ1-5 | few | TRBD1 | TRBV5-5 | TGTGCCAGCAGCTTGGGGGACAGGGGGCTTCAGCCCCAGCATTTT | CASSLGDRGLQPQHF
TRBJ2-5 | NA | NA | TRBV7-6 | TGTGCCAGCAGCTTAGGAGCGGTCCCTTGGGAGACCCAGTACTTC | CASSLGAVPWETQYF
TRBJ2-7 | NA | TRBD2 | TRBV7-2 | TGTGCCAGCAGCTTAACTAGCGGGAGCTACGAGCAGTACTTC | CASSLTSGSYEQYF
TRBJ1-1 | few | TRBD1 | TRBV4-2 | TGTGCCAGCAAACCCAAACAGGGGACTGAAGCTTTCTTT | CASKPKQGTEAFF
TRBJ2-1 | NA | TRBD2 | TRBV28 | TGTGCCAGCAGTTCCTCAGCGGGACCTTACAATGAGCAGTTCTTC | CASSSSAGPYNEQFF
TRBJ1-1 | NA | NA | TRBV29-1 | TGCAGCGTTGTGATGGGAGACTACACTGAAGCTTTCTTT | CSVVMGDYTEAFF
TRBJ2-3 | NA | TRBD1 | TRBV3-1/TRBV3-2 | TGTGCCAGCAGCCCCCGGGACAGGGGCCTTACGGGCACAGATACGCAGTATTTT | CASSPRDRGLTGTDTQYF
TRBJ2-5 | NA | TRBD2 | TRBV28 | TGTGCCAGCATACGGGGCCGGACTAGCGGGAGGGCGAAGACCCAGTACTTC | CASIRGRTSGRAKTQYF
TRBJ2-3 | NA | NA | TRBV29-1 | TGCAGCGTTGTCGGCGGGCTCCGGGATACGCAGTATTTT | CSVVGGLRDTQYF